The sequence of this T cell receptor (beta chain) was determined in a study of T cells in Graves' hyperthyroidism and ophthalmopathy (dated by TCRdb to about 2019). Notes on the research overall: Peripheral blood samples were taken at initial diagnosis, before any treatment was given. To identify distinguishing TCR V-J signatures, a discovery cohort of around 98 patients was used, comprising 43 with Graves' ophthalmopathy and roughly 60 with stable Graves' hyperthyroidism. An independent validation cohort of some 18 hyperthyroidism patients and approximately 15 patients who later progressed to ophthalmopathy tested prospective prediction of ophthalmopathy. The 75 to 100 discovery patients were randomly split 7:3 into training and test sets. The study also compared thyroid tissue and blood T-cell repertoires from several Graves' hyperthyroidism patients. Once sampling was done, hyperthyroidism patients were given methimazole at a starting dose of 30 mg daily, whereas ophthalmopathy patients were given high-dose intravenous methylprednisolone. According to the paper, TCR Vbeta CDR3 sequencing was carried out on approximately 140 peripheral blood samples, which came from approximately 43 ophthalmopathy, approximately 72 hyperthyroidism and some 17 progressor patients.

The TCR beta CDR3 regions were amplified from RNA transcripts. The TCR CDR3 was subjected to a first round of RT-PCR using the HTBI primer set and the Qiagen OneStep RT-PCR kit. Libraries were constructed in a second round of multiplex PCR, after which size selection and purification were performed. The libraries were sequenced on an Illumina HiSeq2000 using paired-end 100 bp reads. Per the source publication's procedure: Raw data were processed with SOAPnuke, discarding reads with adapters, uncalled bases, mean Phred below 15, or no exact constant-primer or identifier match. COPE v1.2.5 was used to merge the high-quality paired reads, and each unique nucleotide sequence was defined as a clonotype. MiTCR v1.1 was used to align the clonotypes against IMGT TRBV, TRBD and TRBJ reference segments. The analysis was restricted to V-J combinations with a frequency above 0.0001, which together covered around 99% of the repertoires. The TCS score was defined as F50 (clonal expansion) divided by E x V (chaos), with BLOSUM62-based TCRdist calculated between CDR3 peptides within each V-J. Welch's t-statistics and random forest reduced approximately 520 V-J features to roughly 13, which were used in a naive Bayes classifier (R e1071). TCRdb itself trimmed the public reads at Q25 with fastp, ran MiXCR and retained productive beta chains. Each record represents a unique CDR3 protein, reported with the most common genes and DNA among its rows. It is TCRdb's table, rather than the study itself, that gives the V and J calls and clone size. Present in this sample are under 600,000 distinct CDR3 sequences, about a sixth of which were seen just once. The ten top clones hold roughly 3% of the sample.

What the research found in general, with its limitations: During validation, the model predicted progression to ophthalmopathy a median of roughly six months ahead of onset, with approximately 71% sensitivity and 72.22% specificity. No statistical method was used to set the sample size in advance, and investigators knew the group allocation. A 13 V-J signature model separated ophthalmopathy from stable hyperthyroidism, with just over 85% sensitivity and 81.08% specificity in cross-validation and 80%/75% in testing. Most expanded thyroid clonotypes (frequency above 0.001) were also detected in blood, a finding suggesting that blood repertoires may reflect thyroid immune responses.

This clonotype was detected only a few times. This receptor's antigen is unknown. Per-base qualities were not stored, and no clone one base away is much larger. V gives up 5 bases and J gives up 6 bases, and the segment between their germline ends measures 11 bases. CDR1 and CDR2 (DFQATT, SNEGSKA) derive from the germline V gene (reference sequence). Counted from cysteine to phenylalanine, this CDR3 has 12 amino acids. Solely the CDR3 DNA is kept, with 36 bases framed from the first base. In the ophthalmopathy patients, disease was moderately to severely active, with a Clinical Activity Score of 3 or more, a NOSPECS grade of 4 or more, and a duration of less than 3 months. Patients with uncontrolled infections, other autoimmune diseases, pregnancy or lactation were excluded. Diagnoses relied on clinical symptoms, serum thyroxine and TRAb, thyroid ultrasound and orbital computed tomography. PBMCs were separated from under 12 ml of fresh peripheral blood using Ficoll-Paque density gradient centrifugation. Trizol reagent was used to extract total RNA, and RNA quality was then checked on an Agilent 2100 Bioanalyzer.

Recombination connected TRBV20-1 to TRBJ2-1; the D gene lacks a confident call. What was sequenced was blood. This sequence was found in a woman between 40 and 55 years old with Graves' ophthalmopathy. The encoded CDR3 is CSAVPYTNEQFF. The base sequence is TGCAGTGCTGTCCCCTATACCAATGAGCAGTTCTTC.